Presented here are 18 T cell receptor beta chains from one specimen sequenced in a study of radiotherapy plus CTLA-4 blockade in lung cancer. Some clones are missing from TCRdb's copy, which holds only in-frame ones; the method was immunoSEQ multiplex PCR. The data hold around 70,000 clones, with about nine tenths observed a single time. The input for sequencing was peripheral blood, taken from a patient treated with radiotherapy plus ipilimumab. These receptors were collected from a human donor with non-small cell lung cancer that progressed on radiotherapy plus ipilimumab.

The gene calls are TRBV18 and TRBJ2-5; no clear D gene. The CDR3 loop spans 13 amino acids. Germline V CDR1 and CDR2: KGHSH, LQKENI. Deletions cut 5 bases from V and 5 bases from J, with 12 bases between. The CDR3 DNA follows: TGTGCCAGCTCATCCTGGGGTTCCGAGACCCAGTACTTC. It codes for CASSSWGSETQYF.

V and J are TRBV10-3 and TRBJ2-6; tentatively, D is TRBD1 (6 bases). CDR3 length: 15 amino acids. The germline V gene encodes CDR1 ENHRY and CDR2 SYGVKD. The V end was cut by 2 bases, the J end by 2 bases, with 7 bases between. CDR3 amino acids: CAISEGQPGANVLTF. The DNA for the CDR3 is TGTGCCATCAGTGAGGGACAGCCTGGGGCCAACGTCCTGACTTTC.

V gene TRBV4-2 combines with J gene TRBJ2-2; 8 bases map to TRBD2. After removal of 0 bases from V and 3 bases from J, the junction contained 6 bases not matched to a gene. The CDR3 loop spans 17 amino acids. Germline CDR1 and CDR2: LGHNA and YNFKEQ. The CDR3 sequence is CASSQELQREYTGELFF. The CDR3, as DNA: TGTGCCAGCAGCCAAGAACTGCAGCGGGAGTACACCGGGGAGCTGTTTTTT.

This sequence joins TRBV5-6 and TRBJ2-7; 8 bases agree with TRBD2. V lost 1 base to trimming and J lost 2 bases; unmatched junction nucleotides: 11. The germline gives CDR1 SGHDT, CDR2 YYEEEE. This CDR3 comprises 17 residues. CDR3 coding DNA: TGTGCCAGCAGCTTGAACAGGGTTCTAGCGGGCCCCTACGAGCAGTACGTC. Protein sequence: CASSLNRVLAGPYEQYV.

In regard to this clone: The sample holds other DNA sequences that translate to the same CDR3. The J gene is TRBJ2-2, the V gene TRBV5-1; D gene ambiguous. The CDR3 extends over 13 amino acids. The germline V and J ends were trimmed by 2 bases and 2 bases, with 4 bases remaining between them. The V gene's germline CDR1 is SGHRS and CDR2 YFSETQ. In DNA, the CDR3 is TGCGCCAGCAGCTTAGACAACACCGGGGAGCTGTTTTTT. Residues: CASSLDNTGELFF.

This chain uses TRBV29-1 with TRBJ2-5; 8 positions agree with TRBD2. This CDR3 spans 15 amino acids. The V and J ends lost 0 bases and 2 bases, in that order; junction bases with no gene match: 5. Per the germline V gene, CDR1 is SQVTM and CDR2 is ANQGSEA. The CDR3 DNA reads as TGCAGCGTTGAAGAGGGACTAGGGCGACAAGAGACCCAGTACTTC. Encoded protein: CSVEEGLGRQETQYF.

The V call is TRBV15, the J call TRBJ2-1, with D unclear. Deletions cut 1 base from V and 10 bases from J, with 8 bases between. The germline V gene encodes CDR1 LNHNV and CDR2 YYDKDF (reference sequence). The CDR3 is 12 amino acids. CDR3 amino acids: CATSRVSGEQFF. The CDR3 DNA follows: TGTGCCACCAGCAGAGTGAGTGGAGAGCAGTTCTTC.

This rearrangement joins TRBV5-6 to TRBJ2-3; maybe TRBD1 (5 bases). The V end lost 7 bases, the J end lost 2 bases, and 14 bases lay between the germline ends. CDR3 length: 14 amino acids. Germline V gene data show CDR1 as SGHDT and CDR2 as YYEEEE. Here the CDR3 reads CASRTDTTTDTQYF. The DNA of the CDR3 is TGTGCCAGCCGCACGGACACCACCACAGATACGCAGTATTTT.

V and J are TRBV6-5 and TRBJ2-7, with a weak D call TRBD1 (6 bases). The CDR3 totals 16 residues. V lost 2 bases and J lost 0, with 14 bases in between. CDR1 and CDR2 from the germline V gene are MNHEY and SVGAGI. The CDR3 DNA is TGTGCCAGCAGTTACAATCCCCGGGACAACTCCTACGAGCAGTACTTC. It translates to CASSYNPRDNSYEQYF.

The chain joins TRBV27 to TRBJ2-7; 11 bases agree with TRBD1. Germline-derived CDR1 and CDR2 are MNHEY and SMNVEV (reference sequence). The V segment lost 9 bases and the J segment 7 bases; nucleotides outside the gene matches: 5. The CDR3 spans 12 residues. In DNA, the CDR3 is TGTGCCAGTCGGGACAGGGGGGGTGAGCAGTACTTC. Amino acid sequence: CASRDRGGEQYF.

In nucleotides, the CDR3 is TGTGCCAGCAGCCGACAGGACTTTTCCTACGAGCAGTACTTC. It specifies CASSRQDFSYEQYF. The V call is TRBV14, the J call TRBJ2-7, with D tentatively TRBD1 (6 bases). This CDR3 spans 14 amino acids. The V gene's germline CDR1 is SGHDN and CDR2 FVKESK. V lost 4 bases to trimming and J lost 1 base, with 11 bases between them.

The CDR3 region has the DNA TGCAGCGTTGAATGGATAGCGGGGCCCCCCACCTACGAGCAGTACTTC. Its protein is CSVEWIAGPPTYEQYF. V gene TRBV29-1 combines with J gene TRBJ2-7; 8 bases align to TRBD2. The CDR3 covers 16 residues. V lost 2 bases, J lost 2 bases, and 11 bases stayed unmatched. CDR1 is SQVTM, CDR2 ANQGSEA, per germline.

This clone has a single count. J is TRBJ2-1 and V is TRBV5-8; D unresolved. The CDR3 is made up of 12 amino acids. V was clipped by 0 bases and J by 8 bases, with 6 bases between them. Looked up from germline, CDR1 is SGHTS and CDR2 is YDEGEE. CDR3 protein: CASSLVFDEQFF. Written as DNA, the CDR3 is TGTGCCAGCAGCTTGGTCTTCGATGAGCAGTTCTTC.

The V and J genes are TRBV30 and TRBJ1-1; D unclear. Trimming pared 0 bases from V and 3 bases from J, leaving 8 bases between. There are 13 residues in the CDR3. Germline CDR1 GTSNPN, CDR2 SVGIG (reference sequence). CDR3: CAWSVLPHTEAFF. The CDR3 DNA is TGTGCCTGGAGTGTACTTCCCCACACTGAAGCTTTCTTT.

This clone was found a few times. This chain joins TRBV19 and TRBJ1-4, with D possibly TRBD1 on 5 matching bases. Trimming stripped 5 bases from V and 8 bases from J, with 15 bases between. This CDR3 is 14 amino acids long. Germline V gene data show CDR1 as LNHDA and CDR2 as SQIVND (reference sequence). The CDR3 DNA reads TGTGCCAGTAGTCCCTTTATGACAGTCGAAAAACTGTTTTTT. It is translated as CASSPFMTVEKLFF. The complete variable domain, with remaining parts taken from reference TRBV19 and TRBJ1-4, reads DGGITQSPKYLFRKEGQNVTLSCEQNLNHDAMYWYRQDPGQGLRLIYYSQIVNDFQKGDIAEGYSVSREKKESFPLTVTSAQKNPTAFYLCASSPFMTVEKLFFGSGTQLSVL.

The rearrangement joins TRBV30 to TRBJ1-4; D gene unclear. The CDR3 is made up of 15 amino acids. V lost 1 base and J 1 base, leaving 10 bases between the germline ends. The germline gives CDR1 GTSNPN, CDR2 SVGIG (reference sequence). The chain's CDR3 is CAWSERSVTNEKLFF. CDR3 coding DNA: TGTGCCTGGAGTGAACGGAGCGTAACTAATGAAAAACTGTTTTTT.

In DNA form, the CDR3 reads TGCGCCAGCAGCTTGGAGCGAGCGGAAAACACCGGGGAGCTGTTTTTT. Amino acid sequence: CASSLERAENTGELFF. The chain combines TRBV5-1 with TRBJ2-2; maybe TRBD2 (5 bases). The CDR3 runs 16 residues. Deletions cut 0 bases from V and 2 bases from J, with 11 bases between. CDR1 SGHRS and CDR2 YFSETQ come from the germline V gene.

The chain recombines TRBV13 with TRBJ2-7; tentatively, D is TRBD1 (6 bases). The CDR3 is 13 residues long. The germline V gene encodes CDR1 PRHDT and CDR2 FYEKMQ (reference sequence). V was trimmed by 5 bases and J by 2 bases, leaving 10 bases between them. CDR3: CASSDDRTYEQYF. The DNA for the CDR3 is TGTGCCAGCAGCGACGACAGGACCTACGAGCAGTACTTC.